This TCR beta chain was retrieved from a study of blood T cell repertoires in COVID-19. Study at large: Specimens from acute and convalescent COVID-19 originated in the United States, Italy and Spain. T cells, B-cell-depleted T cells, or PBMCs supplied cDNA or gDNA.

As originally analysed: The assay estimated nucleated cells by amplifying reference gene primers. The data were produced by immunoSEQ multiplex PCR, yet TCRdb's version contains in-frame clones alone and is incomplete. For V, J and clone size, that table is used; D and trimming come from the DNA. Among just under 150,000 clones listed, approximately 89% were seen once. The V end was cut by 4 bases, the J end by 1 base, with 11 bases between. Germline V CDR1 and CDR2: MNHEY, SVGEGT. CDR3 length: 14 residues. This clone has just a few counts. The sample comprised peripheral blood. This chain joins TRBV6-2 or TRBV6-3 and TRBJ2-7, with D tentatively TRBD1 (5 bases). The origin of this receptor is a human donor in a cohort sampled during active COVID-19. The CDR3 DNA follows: TGTGCCAGCAGTTTCCAGACAGTTTCCTACGAGCAGTACTTC. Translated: CASSFQTVSYEQYF.